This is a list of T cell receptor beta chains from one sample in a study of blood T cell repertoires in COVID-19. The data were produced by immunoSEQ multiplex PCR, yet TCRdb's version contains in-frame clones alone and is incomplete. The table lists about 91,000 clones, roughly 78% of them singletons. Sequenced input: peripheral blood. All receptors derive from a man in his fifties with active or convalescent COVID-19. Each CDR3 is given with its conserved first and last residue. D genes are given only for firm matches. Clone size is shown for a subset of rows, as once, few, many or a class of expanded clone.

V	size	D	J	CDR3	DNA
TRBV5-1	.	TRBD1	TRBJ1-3	CASSPSGQGGNTIYF	TGCGCCAGCAGCCCCTCCGGACAGGGTGGAAACACCATATATTTT
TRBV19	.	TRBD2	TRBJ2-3	CASTTSASTDTQYF	TGTGCCAGTACAACTAGCGCGAGCACAGATACGCAGTATTTT
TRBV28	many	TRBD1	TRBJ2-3	CASSLEGATDTQYF	TGTGCCAGCAGTTTAGAGGGGGCAACAGATACGCAGTATTTT
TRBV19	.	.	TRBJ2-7	CASSRQVEGEQYF	TGTGCCAGTAGTCGACAGGTCGAGGGCGAGCAGTACTTC
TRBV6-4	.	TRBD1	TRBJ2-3	CASSDSGQGTQYF	TGTGCCAGCAGTGACTCCGGACAGGGGACGCAGTATTTT
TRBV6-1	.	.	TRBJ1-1	CASSEATMGTEAFF	TGTGCCAGCAGTGAAGCGACAATGGGTACTGAAGCTTTCTTT
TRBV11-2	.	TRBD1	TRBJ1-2	CASSLYRGDGYTF	TGTGCCAGCAGCTTATACAGGGGGGACGGCTACACCTTC
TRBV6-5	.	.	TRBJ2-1	CASLLSSYNEQFF	TGTGCCAGCCTGCTGAGCTCCTACAATGAGCAGTTCTTC
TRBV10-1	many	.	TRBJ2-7	CAILTVTREQYF	TGCGCCATCTTGACAGTGACGAGGGAGCAGTACTTC
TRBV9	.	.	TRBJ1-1	CASSKRQVKGF	TGTGCCAGCAGCAAGCGACAGGTTAAGGGATTT
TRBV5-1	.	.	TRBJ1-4	CASSLGRATNEKLFF	TGCGCCAGCAGCTTGGGGAGGGCAACTAATGAAAAACTGTTTTTT
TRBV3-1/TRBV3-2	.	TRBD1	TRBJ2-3	CASSPDLDRGRTQYF	TGTGCCAGCAGCCCGGATCTGGACAGGGGGAGGACGCAGTATTTT
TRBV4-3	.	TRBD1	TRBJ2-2	CASSQQGAGGELFF	TGCGCCAGCAGCCAACAGGGGGCGGGCGGGGAGCTGTTTTTT
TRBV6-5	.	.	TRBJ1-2	CASRQGGGVNYGYTF	TGTGCCAGCAGGCAGGGAGGGGGGGTTAACTATGGCTACACCTTC
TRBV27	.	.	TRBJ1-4	CASSATGLLNEKLFF	TGTGCCAGCAGTGCTACAGGTCTCCTTAATGAAAAACTGTTTTTT
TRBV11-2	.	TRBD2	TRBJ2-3	CASSLSGGNADTQYF	TGTGCCAGCAGCCTAAGCGGGGGTAATGCAGATACGCAGTATTTT